These 8 T cell receptor beta chains came from one sample sequenced in a study of cytomegalovirus exposure and HLA in healthy donors. Amplification used 60 Vbeta primers and 13 Jbeta primers. This table comes from immunoSEQ multiplex PCR, and its TCRdb copy is limited to in-frame clones, with some not included. The sample lists about 190,000 clones; over 70% were seen once. Material: PBMCs. These TCRs come from a woman younger than 45 in good health and CMV-seronegative.

The CDR3 nucleotides read TGTGCCAGCCGGCAGGGGGCCGTGTTAGATACGCAGTATTTT. It specifies CASRQGAVLDTQYF. The chain combines TRBV18 with TRBJ2-3, with TRBD1 matching over 8 bases. CDR1 is KGHSH and CDR2 is LQKENI in the germline V gene. The J segment lost 5 bases and the V segment lost 8 bases, leaving 9 bases of the junction unmatched. This CDR3 is built from 14 residues.

DNA for the CDR3: TGTGCCAGCAGCCAAGACGGCCAGGGGTTACCCTACGAGCAGTACTTC. Encoded protein: CASSQDGQGLPYEQYF. V usage is TRBV4-2 and J usage is TRBJ2-7, with TRBD1 as a possible D gene (6 bases). From germline, CDR1 is LGHNA and CDR2 YNFKEQ. Between the trimmed V and J ends, which lost 0 bases and 2 bases, there was a span of 14 bases. This CDR3 is 16 amino acids long.

This clone was picked up one time. V is TRBV6-6 and J is TRBJ2-3; 7 nucleotides match TRBD2. The V gene end was trimmed by 6 bases and the J gene end by 5 bases; junction bases not matched to a gene: 8. The CDR3 runs 14 residues. Per the germline V gene, CDR1 is MNHNY and CDR2 is SVGAGI (reference sequence). This chain's CDR3 is CASRPAGDGDTQYF. The CDR3 DNA reads as TGTGCCAGCAGGCCCGCGGGAGACGGAGATACGCAGTATTTT.

This rearrangement joins TRBV25-1 to TRBJ1-6; D may be TRBD1 (5 bases). The CDR3 has 17 residues. V lost 3 bases to trimming and J lost 0 bases, with 12 bases between them. The V gene's germline CDR1 is MGHDK and CDR2 SYGVNS. The CDR3 is CASSDPLGHSYNSPLHF. The CDR3 region has the DNA TGTGCCAGCAGTGACCCACTGGGGCACTCCTATAATTCACCCCTCCACTTT.

V and J are TRBV13 and TRBJ2-3; no firm D call. The ends were cut back, 2 bases at V and 5 bases at J, with 5 bases in the middle. CDR1 PRHDT and CDR2 FYEKMQ come from the germline V gene (reference sequence). This CDR3 has 12 residues. The DNA for the CDR3 is TGTGCCAGCAGCTTACATTTAGATACGCAGTATTTT. This codes for CASSLHLDTQYF.

The chain uses TRBV6-8 and TRBJ2-2, with D possibly being TRBD2 (5 bases). In germline, CDR1 is MNHGY, CDR2 SAAAGT. V was shortened by 6 bases and J by 5 bases, with 16 bases between the two germline ends. This CDR3 contains 15 residues. CDR3 DNA: TGTGCCAGCAGCCAGCCGGAGGCGGTAACCGGGGAGCTGTTTTTT. Protein: CASSQPEAVTGELFF.

The chain recombines TRBV6-5 with TRBJ2-2; TRBD1 matches 11 bases. This CDR3 is built from 15 residues. V lost 7 bases, J lost 3 bases, and 4 bases stayed unmatched. Germline assignment: CDR1 MNHEY and CDR2 SVGAGI. CDR3 coding DNA: TGTGCCAGCAATTGGGACAGGGGGGACACCGGGGAGCTGTTTTTT. Protein: CASNWDRGDTGELFF.

This clone showed up just a few times. The J gene is TRBJ2-5, the V gene TRBV14; D is perhaps TRBD1 (6 bases). With 5 bases removed from V and 1 base from J, the gap between germline ends came to 11 bases. Germline V CDR1 and CDR2: SGHDN, FVKESK. The CDR3 is made up of 14 amino acids. The CDR3 coding sequence is TGTGCCAGCAGCTCCGGGACATCCCAAGAGACCCAGTACTTC. Amino acids: CASSSGTSQETQYF.